This T cell receptor (beta chain) was found in a study of radiotherapy plus CTLA-4 blockade in lung cancer. Study-wide context: Among enrolled patients, over 15% responded and 31% achieved disease control.

V lost 3 bases to trimming and J lost 6 bases; unmatched junction nucleotides: 2. In germline, CDR1 is ENHRY, CDR2 SYGVKD. The CDR3 length is 13 residues. In its sample, this clone was seen a few times. Its antigen is still unknown. The table came from immunoSEQ multiplex PCR; TCRdb's copy has only in-frame clones and leaves some out. The sample shows roughly 45,000 clones, 63% of them seen only once. Broader study findings: Subsequent to radiotherapy plus ipilimumab, tumor-derived TCR clones underwent expansion in blood. Per reports, early blood T cell clone dynamics, plus interferon-beta, forecast response most strongly.

The receptor's source is a human donor with non-small cell lung cancer who had a partial response to radiotherapy plus ipilimumab. Material: peripheral blood, obtained from a patient treated with radiotherapy plus ipilimumab. The chain has TRBV10-3 and TRBJ1-1, with 9 bases that match TRBD1. CDR3 sequence: CAISEQGAAEAFF. For the CDR3, the DNA is TGTGCCATCAGTGAACAGGGGGCTGCTGAAGCTTTCTTT.